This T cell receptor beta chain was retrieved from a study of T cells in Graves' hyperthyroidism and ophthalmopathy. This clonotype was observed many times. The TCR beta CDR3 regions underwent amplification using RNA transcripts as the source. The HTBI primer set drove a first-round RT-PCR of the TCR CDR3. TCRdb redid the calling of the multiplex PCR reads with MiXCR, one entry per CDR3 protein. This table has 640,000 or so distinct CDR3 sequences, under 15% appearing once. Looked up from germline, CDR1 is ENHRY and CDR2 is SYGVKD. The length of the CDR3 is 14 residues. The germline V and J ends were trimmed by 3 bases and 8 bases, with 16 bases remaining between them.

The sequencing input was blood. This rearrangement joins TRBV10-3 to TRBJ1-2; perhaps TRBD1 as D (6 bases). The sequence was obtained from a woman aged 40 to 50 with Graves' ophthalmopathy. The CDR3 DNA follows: TGTGCCATCAGTGATGGGGGCGCGTTTACCGGCTACACCTTC. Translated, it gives CAISDGGAFTGYTF.